Sequencing of this TCR beta chain was carried out in a study of blood T cell repertoires in COVID-19. Study context: The United States, Italy and Spain supplied acute and convalescent COVID-19 samples. T cells, B-cell-depleted T cells, or PBMCs supplied cDNA or gDNA.

The table lists this clone with a count of one. In the authors' methods: Amplified reference gene primers provided the basis for estimating nucleated cell counts. Generated by immunoSEQ multiplex PCR, the TCRdb table keeps only in-frame clones and is missing some. For V, J and clone size, that table is used; D and trimming come from the DNA. The sample has approximately 360,000 clones, around 89% seen once. CDR1 and CDR2 (germline): SGHRS, YFSETQ. The CDR3 length is 15 residues. V trimming: 4 bases; J trimming: 4 bases; junction bases outside the gene matches: 6. This chain uses TRBV5-1 with TRBJ1-4; TRBD1 agrees at 8 bases. The specimen sequenced was peripheral blood. This TCR came from a man younger than 35 with active or convalescent COVID-19. The CDR3 DNA reads as TGCGCCAGCAGCCGGACAGGGACAGTTAATGAAAAACTGTTTTTT. As protein: CASSRTGTVNEKLFF.